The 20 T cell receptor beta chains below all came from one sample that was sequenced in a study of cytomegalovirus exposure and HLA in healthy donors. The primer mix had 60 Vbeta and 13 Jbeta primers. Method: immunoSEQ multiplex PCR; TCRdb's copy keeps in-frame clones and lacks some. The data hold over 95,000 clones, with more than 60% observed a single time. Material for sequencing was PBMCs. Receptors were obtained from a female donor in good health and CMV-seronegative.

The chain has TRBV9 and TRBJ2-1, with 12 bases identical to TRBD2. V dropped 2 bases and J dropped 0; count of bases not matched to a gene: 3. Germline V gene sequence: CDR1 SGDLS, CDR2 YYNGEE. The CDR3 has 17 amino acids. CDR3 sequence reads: CASSVGLAGSSYNEQFF. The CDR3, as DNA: TGTGCCAGCAGCGTCGGACTAGCGGGGAGCTCCTACAATGAGCAGTTCTTC.

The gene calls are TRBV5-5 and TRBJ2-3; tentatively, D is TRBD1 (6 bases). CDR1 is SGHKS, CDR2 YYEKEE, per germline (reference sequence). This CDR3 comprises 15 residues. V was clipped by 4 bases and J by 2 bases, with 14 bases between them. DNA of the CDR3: TGTGCCAGCAGCCCCGGGACATCTTACACAGATACGCAGTATTTT. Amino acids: CASSPGTSYTDTQYF.

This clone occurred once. The CDR3 protein is CAWSGGNSPLHF. For the CDR3, the DNA is TGTGCCTGGTCAGGTGGTAATTCACCCCTCCACTTT. The chain recombines TRBV30 with TRBJ1-6; unclear D gene. Germline V gene data show CDR1 as GTSNPN and CDR2 as SVGIG (reference sequence). V was clipped by 5 bases and J by 6 bases, with 8 bases between them. CDR3 length equals 12 residues.

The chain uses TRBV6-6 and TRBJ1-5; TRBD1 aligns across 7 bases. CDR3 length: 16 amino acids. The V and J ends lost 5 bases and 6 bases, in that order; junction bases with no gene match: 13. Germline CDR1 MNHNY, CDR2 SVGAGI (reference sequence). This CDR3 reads CASSINRGTMGQPQHF. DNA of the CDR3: TGTGCCAGCAGTATAAACAGGGGTACTATGGGTCAGCCCCAGCATTTT.

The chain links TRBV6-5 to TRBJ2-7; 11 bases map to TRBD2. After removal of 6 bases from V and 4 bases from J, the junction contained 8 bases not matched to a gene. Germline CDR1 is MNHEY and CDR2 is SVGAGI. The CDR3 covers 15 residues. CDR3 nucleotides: TGTGCCAGCAGAGTGCTAGCGGGGGGATTGTACGAGCAGTACTTC. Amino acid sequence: CASRVLAGGLYEQYF.

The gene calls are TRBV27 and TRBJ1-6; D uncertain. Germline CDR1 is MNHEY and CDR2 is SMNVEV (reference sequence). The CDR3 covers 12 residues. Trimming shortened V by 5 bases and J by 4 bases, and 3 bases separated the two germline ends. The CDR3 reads CASSLYNSPLHF. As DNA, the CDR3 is TGTGCCAGCAGTCTGTATAATTCACCCCTCCACTTT.

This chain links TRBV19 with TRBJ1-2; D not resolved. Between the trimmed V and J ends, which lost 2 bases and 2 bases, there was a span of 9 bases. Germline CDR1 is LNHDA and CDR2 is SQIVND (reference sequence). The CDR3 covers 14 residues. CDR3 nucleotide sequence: TGTGCCAGTAGTATACATCCGCAGAACTATGGCTACACCTTC. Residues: CASSIHPQNYGYTF.

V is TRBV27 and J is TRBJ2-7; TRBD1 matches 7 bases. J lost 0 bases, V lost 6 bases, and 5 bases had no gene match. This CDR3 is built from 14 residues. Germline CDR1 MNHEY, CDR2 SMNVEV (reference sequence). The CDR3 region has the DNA TGTGCCAGCAGGAAGACAGGGAGCTCCTACGAGCAGTACTTC. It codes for CASRKTGSSYEQYF.

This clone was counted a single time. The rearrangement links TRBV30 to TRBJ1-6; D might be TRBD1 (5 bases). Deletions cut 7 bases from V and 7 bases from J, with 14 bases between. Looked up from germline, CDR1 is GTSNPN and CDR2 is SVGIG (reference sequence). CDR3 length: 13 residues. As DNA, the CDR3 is TGTGCCTTTCAGGGACTGATAAATTCACCCCTCCACTTT. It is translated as CAFQGLINSPLHF. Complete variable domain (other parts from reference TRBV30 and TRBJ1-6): SQTIHQWPATLVQPVGSPLSLECTVEGTSNPNLYWYRQAAGRGLQLLFYSVGIGQISSEVPQNLSASRPQDRQFILSSKKLLLSDSGFYLCAFQGLINSPLHFGNGTRLTVT.

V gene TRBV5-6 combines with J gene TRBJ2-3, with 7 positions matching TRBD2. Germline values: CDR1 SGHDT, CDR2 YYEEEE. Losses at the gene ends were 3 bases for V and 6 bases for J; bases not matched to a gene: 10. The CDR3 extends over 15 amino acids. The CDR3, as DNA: TGTGCCAGCAGCTCGACGGCGGGGGAACTGGATACGCAGTATTTT. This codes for CASSSTAGELDTQYF. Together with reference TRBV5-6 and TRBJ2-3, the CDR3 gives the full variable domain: DAGVTQSPTHLIKTRGQQVTLRCSPKSGHDTVSWYQQALGQGPQFIFQYYEEEERQRGNFPDRFSGHQFPNYSSELNVNALLLGDSALYLCASSSTAGELDTQYFGPGTRLTVL.

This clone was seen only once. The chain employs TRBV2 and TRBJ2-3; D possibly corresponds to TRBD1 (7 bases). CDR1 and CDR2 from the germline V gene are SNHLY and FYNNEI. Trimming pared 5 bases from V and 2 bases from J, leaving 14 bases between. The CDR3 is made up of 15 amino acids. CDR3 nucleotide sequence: TGTGCCAGCAGTCTCCAGGGGGGTTCCACAGATACGCAGTATTTT. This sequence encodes CASSLQGGSTDTQYF.

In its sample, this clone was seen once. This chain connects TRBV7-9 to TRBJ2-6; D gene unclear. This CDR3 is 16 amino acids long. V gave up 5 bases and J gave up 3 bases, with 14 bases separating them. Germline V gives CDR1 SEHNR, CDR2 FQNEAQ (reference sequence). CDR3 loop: CASSHSRSGGANVLTF. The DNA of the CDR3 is TGTGCCAGCAGCCATTCTCGATCGGGTGGGGCCAACGTCCTGACTTTC.

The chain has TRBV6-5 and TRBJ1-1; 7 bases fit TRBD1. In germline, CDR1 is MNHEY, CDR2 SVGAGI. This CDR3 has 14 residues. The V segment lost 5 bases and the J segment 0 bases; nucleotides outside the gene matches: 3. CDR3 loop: CASSAGQMNTEAFF. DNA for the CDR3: TGTGCCAGCAGTGCGGGACAGATGAACACTGAAGCTTTCTTT.

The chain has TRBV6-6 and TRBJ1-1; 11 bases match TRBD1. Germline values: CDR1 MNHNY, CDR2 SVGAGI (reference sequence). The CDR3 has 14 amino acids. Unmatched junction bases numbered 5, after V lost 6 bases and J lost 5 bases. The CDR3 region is CASRPDRGRTEAFF. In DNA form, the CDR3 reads TGTGCCAGCAGACCGGACAGGGGGCGGACTGAAGCTTTCTTT.

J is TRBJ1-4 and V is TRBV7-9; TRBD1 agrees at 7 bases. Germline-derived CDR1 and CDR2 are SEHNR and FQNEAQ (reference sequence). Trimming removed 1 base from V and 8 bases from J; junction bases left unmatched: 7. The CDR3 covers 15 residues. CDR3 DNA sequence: TGTGCCAGCAGCTTAGTTACGACAGGGAGGGAAAAACTGTTTTTT. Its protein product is CASSLVTTGREKLFF.

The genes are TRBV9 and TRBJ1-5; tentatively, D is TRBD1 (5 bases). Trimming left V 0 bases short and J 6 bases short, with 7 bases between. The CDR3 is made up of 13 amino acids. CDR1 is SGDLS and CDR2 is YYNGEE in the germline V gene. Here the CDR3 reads CASSVGGGQPQHF. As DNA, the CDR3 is TGTGCCAGCAGCGTAGGGGGGGGTCAGCCCCAGCATTTT. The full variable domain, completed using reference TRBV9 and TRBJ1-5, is DSGVTQTPKHLITATGQRVTLRCSPRSGDLSVYWYQQSLDQGLQFLIQYYNGEERAKGNILERFSAQQFPDLHSELNLSSLELGDSALYFCASSVGGGQPQHFGDGTRLSIL.

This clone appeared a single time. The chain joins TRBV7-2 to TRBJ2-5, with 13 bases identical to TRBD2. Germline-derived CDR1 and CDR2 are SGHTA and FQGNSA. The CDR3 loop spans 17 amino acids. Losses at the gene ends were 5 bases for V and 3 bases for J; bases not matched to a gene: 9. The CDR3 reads CASSPGTSGDKEETQYF. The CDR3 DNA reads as TGTGCCAGCAGCCCCGGGACTAGCGGGGATAAGGAAGAGACCCAGTACTTC. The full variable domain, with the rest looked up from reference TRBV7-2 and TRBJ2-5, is GAGVSQSPSNKVTEKGKDVELRCDPISGHTALYWYRQSLGQGLEFLIYFQGNSAPDKSGLPSDRFSAERTGGSVSTLTIQRTQQEDSAVYLCASSPGTSGDKEETQYFGPGTRLLVL.

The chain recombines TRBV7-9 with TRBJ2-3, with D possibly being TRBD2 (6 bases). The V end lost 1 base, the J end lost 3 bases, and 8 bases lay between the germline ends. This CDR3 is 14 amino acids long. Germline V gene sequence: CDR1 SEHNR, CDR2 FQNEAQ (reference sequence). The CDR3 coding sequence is TGTGCCAGCAGCTTAGACGGGGGTACAGATACGCAGTATTTT. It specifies CASSLDGGTDTQYF.

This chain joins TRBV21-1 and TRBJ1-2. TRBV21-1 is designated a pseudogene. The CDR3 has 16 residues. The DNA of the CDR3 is TGTGCCAGCAGCAAAGTCCAGGGAGGTTTAGACTATGGCTACACCTTC. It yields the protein CASSKVQGGLDYGYTF.

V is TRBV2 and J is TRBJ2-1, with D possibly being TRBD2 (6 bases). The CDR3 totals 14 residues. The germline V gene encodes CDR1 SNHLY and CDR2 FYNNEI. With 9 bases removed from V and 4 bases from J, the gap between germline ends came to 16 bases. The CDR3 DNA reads TGTGCCAGTCACCCGGGGGTGATTTACAATGAGCAGTTCTTC. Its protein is CASHPGVIYNEQFF.